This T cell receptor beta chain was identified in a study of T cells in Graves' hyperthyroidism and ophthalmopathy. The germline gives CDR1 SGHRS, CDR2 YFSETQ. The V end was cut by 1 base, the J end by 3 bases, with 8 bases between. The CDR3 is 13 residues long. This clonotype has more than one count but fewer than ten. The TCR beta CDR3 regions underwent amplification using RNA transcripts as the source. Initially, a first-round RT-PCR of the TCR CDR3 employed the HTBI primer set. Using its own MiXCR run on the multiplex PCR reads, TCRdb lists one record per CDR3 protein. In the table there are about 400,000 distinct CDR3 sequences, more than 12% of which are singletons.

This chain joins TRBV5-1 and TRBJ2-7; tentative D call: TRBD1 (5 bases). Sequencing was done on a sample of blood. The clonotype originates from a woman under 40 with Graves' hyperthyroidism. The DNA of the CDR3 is TGCGCCAGCAGCTTGTTCAGGGACTACGAGCAGTACTTC. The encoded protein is CASSLFRDYEQYF.